One and the same sample provided the 24 T cell receptor beta chains below, sequenced in a study of T cell responses to AZD1222 COVID-19 vaccine. Method: immunoSEQ multiplex PCR; TCRdb's copy keeps in-frame clones and lacks some. This sample has around 130,000 clones, with 85% to 90% found just once. The sample consisted of peripheral blood, taken on day 0 of AZD1222 vaccination. The receptors originated from an adult in good health.

This rearrangement joins TRBV7-9 to TRBJ1-1; 7 bases agree with TRBD1. CDR3 size: 13 residues. The V gene's germline CDR1 is SEHNR and CDR2 FQNEAQ (reference sequence). V gave up 5 bases and J gave up 6 bases; unmatched junction bases: 6. The DNA of the CDR3 is TGTGCCAGCAGCCCCGGGACAGCCCCTGAAGCTTTCTTT. This codes for CASSPGTAPEAFF.

This clone was detected once. The J gene is TRBJ2-4, the V gene TRBV7-2; 9 positions agree with TRBD1. Germline CDR1 reads SGHTA; CDR2 reads FQGNSA. V lost 8 bases to trimming and J lost 2 bases; unmatched junction nucleotides: 7. The CDR3 spans 15 residues. The CDR3, as DNA: TGTGCCAGCCGGTCCGGGACAGGGTCCAAAAACATTCAGTACTTC. Its translation: CASRSGTGSKNIQYF. The entire variable domain, with the rest obtained from reference TRBV7-2 and TRBJ2-4, is as follows: GAGVSQSPSNKVTEKGKDVELRCDPISGHTALYWYRQSLGQGLEFLIYFQGNSAPDKSGLPSDRFSAERTGGSVSTLTIQRTQQEDSAVYLCASRSGTGSKNIQYFGAGTRLSVL.

The chain recombines TRBV5-1 with TRBJ1-2; D remains unclear. Germline CDR1 and CDR2: SGHRS and YFSETQ. The germline V and J ends were trimmed by 2 bases and 7 bases, with 12 bases remaining between them. The CDR3 has 13 residues. CDR3 coding DNA: TGCGCCAGCAGCTTTTCTGGACGCTCTGGCTACACCTTC. It encodes CASSFSGRSGYTF.

This chain joins TRBV10-3 and TRBJ2-7, with TRBD2 matching over 11 bases. The CDR3 length is 15 residues. Unmatched junction bases numbered 2, after V lost 3 bases and J lost 1 base. The germline V gene has CDR1 ENHRY and CDR2 SYGVKD. The CDR3 DNA sequence: TGTGCCATCAGTGAACTAGCGGGGGAGTCCTACGAGCAGTACTTC. Translating it yields CAISELAGESYEQYF.

The chain uses TRBV5-4 and TRBJ1-4; 9 nucleotides agree with TRBD1. With 5 bases clipped from V and 7 bases from J, the junction kept 6 bases outside the gene matches. From germline, CDR1 is SGHNT and CDR2 YYREEE (reference sequence). The CDR3 is made up of 14 amino acids. DNA of the CDR3: TGTGCCAGCAGTTTTGACAGGGGGACTGAAAAACTGTTTTTT. Its protein is CASSFDRGTEKLFF.

The genes are TRBV5-1 and TRBJ2-2, with D uncertain. Trimming removed 4 bases at V and 1 base at J, with 8 bases between. From germline, CDR1 is SGHRS and CDR2 YFSETQ. The CDR3 has 14 residues. The chain's CDR3 is CASSLDGNTGELFF. The CDR3 DNA reads as TGCGCCAGCAGCCTCGACGGGAACACCGGGGAGCTGTTTTTT.

CDR3 in amino acids: CASSQDFGGQETQYF. DNA of the CDR3: TGCGCCAGCAGCCAAGATTTCGGCGGACAAGAGACCCAGTACTTC. The V and J genes are TRBV4-1 and TRBJ2-5; D unclear. Trimming took 0 bases from V and 2 from J, leaving 10 bases between them. Germline loops: CDR1 MGHRA, CDR2 YSYEKL. The CDR3 is made up of 15 amino acids.

This sequence joins TRBV4-1 and TRBJ1-1, with TRBD1 as a possible D gene (6 bases). Trimming pared 3 bases from V and 1 base from J, leaving 9 bases between. Germline CDR1 MGHRA, CDR2 YSYEKL. This CDR3 is built from 14 residues. The CDR3 DNA sequence: TGCGCCAGCAGCCACCCGGACAGGAACACTGAAGCTTTCTTT. Protein product: CASSHPDRNTEAFF.

This chain links TRBV4-1 with TRBJ1-2; D is unresolved. In germline, CDR1 is MGHRA, CDR2 YSYEKL. V lost 4 bases and J 2 bases, leaving 23 bases between the germline ends. The CDR3 is 18 amino acids. CDR3 sequence: CASSPLTQWQSSNYGYTF. The CDR3 DNA follows: TGCGCCAGCAGCCCTCTCACCCAATGGCAGTCGAGCAACTATGGCTACACCTTC.

The genes are TRBV4-3 and TRBJ2-2; D ambiguous. V lost 1 base, J lost 4 bases, and 7 bases lay in between. CDR1 and CDR2 (germline): LGHNA, YSLEER. The CDR3 totals 14 residues. CDR3 nucleotides: TGCGCCAGCAGCCAAGGGGCGGCCACCGGGGAGCTGTTTTTT. This sequence encodes CASSQGAATGELFF.

The genes are TRBV7-9 and TRBJ1-6; no clear D. The V end lost 2 bases, the J end lost 7 bases, and 9 bases lay between the germline ends. The CDR3 runs 14 residues. Per the germline V gene, CDR1 is SEHNR and CDR2 is FQNEAQ (reference sequence). For the CDR3, the DNA is TGTGCCAGCAGCTTACACGCAGCGAATTCACCCCTCCACTTT. It codes for CASSLHAANSPLHF.

This clone has just a few counts. CDR3 loop: CAISDGETQYF. The CDR3, as DNA: TGTGCCATCAGTGACGGGGAGACCCAGTACTTC. The chain is built from TRBV10-3 and TRBJ2-5; D not certain. The V gene's germline CDR1 is ENHRY and CDR2 SYGVKD. The CDR3 runs to 11 residues. V lost 3 bases and J 5 bases, leaving 4 bases between the germline ends.

The genes are TRBV7-9 and TRBJ1-2, with 11 nucleotides matching TRBD1. Germline V gives CDR1 SEHNR, CDR2 FQNEAQ (reference sequence). The CDR3 is 15 residues long. The trim removed 6 bases at V and 4 bases at J, leaving 7 bases unmatched. The CDR3 region is CASSTTGQGAYGYTF. In nucleotides, the CDR3 is TGTGCCAGCAGTACAACCGGACAGGGGGCCTATGGCTACACCTTC.

The gene calls are TRBV5-6 and TRBJ2-7; 9 bases map to TRBD1. V trimming: 6 bases; J trimming: 6 bases; junction bases outside the gene matches: 10. CDR3 length: 14 amino acids. The germline V gene has CDR1 SGHDT and CDR2 YYEEEE. The CDR3 reads CASTSGTGLREQYF. The CDR3 DNA reads TGTGCCAGCACCAGTGGGACAGGGCTGCGCGAGCAGTACTTC.

The chain employs TRBV10-3 and TRBJ1-2; tentatively, D is TRBD1 (6 bases). This CDR3 region has 13 residues. Germline CDR1 reads ENHRY; CDR2 reads SYGVKD. V lost 10 bases and J 7 bases, leaving 19 bases between the germline ends. Written as DNA, the CDR3 is TGTGCCACTCAACAGCAACAGGGTTTTGGCTACACCTTC. Protein product: CATQQQQGFGYTF.

The chain links TRBV27 to TRBJ2-1, with 7 positions matching TRBD1. V lost 6 bases and J lost 0; bases outside the gene matches: 11. This CDR3 has 17 residues. CDR1 is MNHEY, CDR2 SMNVEV, per germline (reference sequence). The CDR3 region has the DNA TGTGCCAGCAGGGAATACTGGGGGACAGTCTCCTACAATGAGCAGTTCTTC. It is translated as CASREYWGTVSYNEQFF.

The gene calls are TRBV1 and TRBJ1-5. TRBV1 is an annotated pseudogene. The length of the CDR3 is 16 residues. CDR3 residues: CTSSQREGKCNQPQHF. CDR3 nucleotides: TGCACCAGCAGCCAAAGAGAGGGTAAGTGCAATCAGCCCCAGCATTTT.

The CDR3 here is CASSGEDRYYEQYF. CDR3 coding DNA: TGTGCCAGCAGCGGGGAGGACAGATACTACGAGCAGTACTTC. The V call is TRBV9, the J call TRBJ2-7; D tentatively fits TRBD1 or TRBD2 (6 bases each). Germline CDR1 and CDR2: SGDLS and YYNGEE. The CDR3 length is 14 residues. V lost 3 bases to trimming and J lost 3 bases, with 13 bases between them.

This sequence joins TRBV6-5 and TRBJ2-1; 7 bases are a match to TRBD2. J was trimmed by 4 bases and V by 3 bases; bases with no gene match: 3. CDR1 and CDR2 from the germline V gene are MNHEY and SVGAGI. The CDR3 is 14 residues long. CDR3 bases: TGTGCCAGCAGTTATGTGCGGGGGTACAATGAGCAGTTCTTC. It codes for CASSYVRGYNEQFF.

The V call is TRBV30, the J call TRBJ2-1; 8 positions match TRBD2. The germline gives CDR1 GTSNPN, CDR2 SVGIG (reference sequence). V dropped 2 bases and J dropped 6; count of bases not matched to a gene: 6. This CDR3 has 14 residues. The CDR3 protein is CAWSLGGLVNEQFF. For the CDR3, the DNA is TGTGCCTGGAGTTTGGGGGGACTAGTCAATGAGCAGTTCTTC.

This chain uses TRBV7-9 with TRBJ1-1; unclear D gene. V lost 5 bases and J lost 0, with 10 bases in between. Germline V gene lookup returns CDR1 SEHNR and CDR2 FQNEAQ (reference sequence). This CDR3 is built from 14 residues. The chain's CDR3 is CASSRGRLNTEAFF. The CDR3 bases are TGTGCCAGCAGCCGAGGACGGCTGAACACTGAAGCTTTCTTT.

The chain employs TRBV19 and TRBJ1-1, with D perhaps TRBD1 (5 bases). Germline V CDR1 and CDR2: LNHDA, SQIVND (reference sequence). CDR3 length: 17 amino acids. The V and J ends lost 5 bases and 0 bases respectively, with 19 bases between them. The DNA of the CDR3 is TGTGCCAGTAGTGTCTTGCCAGGGAACACGATGAACACTGAAGCTTTCTTT. Translating it yields CASSVLPGNTMNTEAFF.

The chain recombines TRBV29-1 with TRBJ2-5, with no clear D. The CDR3 has 12 amino acids. Germline loops: CDR1 SQVTM, CDR2 ANQGSEA. Trimming removed 3 bases from V and 7 bases from J, with 12 bases in between. The CDR3 DNA is TGCAGCGTTGACCCCTTCGACGGGACCCAGTACTTC. Translation gives CSVDPFDGTQYF.

V usage is TRBV10-1 and J usage is TRBJ2-7; 9 bases align to TRBD2. CDR1 and CDR2 (germline): WNHNN, SYGVQD (reference sequence). The junction had 4 bases not matched to a gene; V was cut back by 0 bases and J by 4 bases. The CDR3 consists of 15 residues. The CDR3 region is CASSESLAGNYEQYF. The CDR3 DNA is TGCGCCAGCAGTGAGTCGCTAGCGGGAAATTACGAGCAGTACTTC.